These 5 T cell receptor beta chains were sequenced from one sample in a study of blood T cell repertoires in COVID-19. Repertoires were generated with immunoSEQ multiplex PCR, while TCRdb's copy carries only in-frame clones and drops some. This table holds roughly 280,000 clones, 75% to 90% found once. Material for sequencing was peripheral blood. The receptors here all came from a young man with active or convalescent COVID-19.

The chain has TRBV10-3 and TRBJ1-6, with 9 nucleotides matching TRBD1. With V trimmed by 2 bases and J by 10 bases, 3 bases remained unmatched. Germline loops: CDR1 ENHRY, CDR2 SYGVKD. The CDR3 is made up of 14 amino acids. CDR3 sequence: CAISEAQGASPLHF. As DNA, the CDR3 is TGTGCCATCAGTGAGGCACAGGGGGCCTCACCCCTCCACTTT.

The genes are TRBV9 and TRBJ1-1, with D tentatively TRBD1 (6 bases). The germline V gene has CDR1 SGDLS and CDR2 YYNGEE. CDR3 length: 14 amino acids. V lost 5 bases, J lost 0 bases, and 11 bases lay in between. The CDR3 loop reads CASSPRGMNTEAFF. The CDR3 DNA reads as TGTGCCAGCAGTCCCAGGGGTATGAACACTGAAGCTTTCTTT. Combining the CDR3 with reference TRBV9 and TRBJ1-1 gives the whole variable domain DSGVTQTPKHLITATGQRVTLRCSPRSGDLSVYWYQQSLDQGLQFLIQYYNGEERAKGNILERFSAQQFPDLHSELNLSSLELGDSALYFCASSPRGMNTEAFFGQGTRLTVV.

The chain joins TRBV11-2 to TRBJ2-1, with a possible D match to TRBD1 (5 bases). The CDR3 sequence is 14 residues long. Germline lookup yields CDR1 SGHAT and CDR2 FQNNGV. The ends were cut back, 5 bases at V and 4 bases at J, with 12 bases in the middle. CDR3 loop: CASSPPTAYNEQFF. As DNA, the CDR3 is TGTGCCAGCAGCCCGCCGACAGCTTACAATGAGCAGTTCTTC.

Remarks on this clone: Other DNA sequences in this specimen translate into the identical CDR3. The chain couples TRBV14 to TRBJ2-1, with D uncertain. The CDR3 contains 13 residues. Germline V gene sequence: CDR1 SGHDN, CDR2 FVKESK. The V and J ends lost 0 bases and 7 bases respectively, with 7 bases between them. CDR3 loop: CASSQDRVNEQFF. The CDR3 DNA sequence: TGTGCCAGCAGCCAAGATCGGGTGAATGAGCAGTTCTTC.

The chain combines TRBV24-1 with TRBJ1-2; D remains unclear. This CDR3 has 14 amino acids. V gave up 1 base and J gave up 4 bases, with 9 bases separating them. Germline loops: CDR1 KGHDR, CDR2 SFDVKD. The CDR3 nucleotides read TGTGCCACCAGTGATTTTCCCCGCAGCTATGGCTACACCTTC. Translating it yields CATSDFPRSYGYTF.